This paragraph reports one TCR beta chain. Antigen unknown. The source of the sample is a study of shared clonotypes between healthy human individuals. Genomic DNA belonging to each subset was distributed in equal measure over several immunoSEQ plates. TCRdb's copy holds only in-frame clones and misses some; the assay was immunoSEQ multiplex PCR. This sample has roughly 1.5 million clones; approximately 98% occur once, and the top ten carry around 0.45%. Study-level findings and limits: A generally larger estimated richness was seen in naive subsets than in memory subsets.

Per the germline V gene, CDR1 is LGHNA and CDR2 is YSLEER. V was shortened by 1 base and J by 3 bases, with 5 bases between the two germline ends. The CDR3 totals 13 residues. Material: naive CD4+ T cells sorted from blood. The subset is: CD45RA+ positively selected. The source of this sequence is a man aged 25-40 years in good health. The chain is built from TRBV4-3 and TRBJ2-3; D unclear. The CDR3 DNA reads as TGCGCCAGCAGCCAAGTCTCGACAGATACGCAGTATTTT. Its translation is CASSQVSTDTQYF.